The 30 T cell receptor beta chains reported below all come from one sample, sequenced in a study of cytomegalovirus exposure and HLA in healthy donors. Repertoires were generated with immunoSEQ multiplex PCR, while TCRdb's copy carries only in-frame clones and drops some. Here the sample spans approximately 280,000 clones, 70% to 90% being singletons. The sequencing input was PBMCs. The receptors come from a woman between 18 and 30 years old in good health and CMV-seronegative.

Regarding this clone: Other DNA sequences in the same sample also yield this CDR3. The chain uses TRBV29-1 and TRBJ2-7; TRBD1 matches at 10 bases. Germline V gene sequence: CDR1 SQVTM, CDR2 ANQGSEA. After removal of 8 bases from V and 7 bases from J, the junction contained 5 bases not matched to a gene. This CDR3 contains 11 residues. The CDR3 loop reads CSTRTGGEQYF. CDR3 DNA: TGCAGCACGCGGACAGGGGGGGAGCAGTACTTC.

This clone occurred once. The chain combines TRBV28 with TRBJ2-1, with D possibly being TRBD1 (6 bases). The V gene's germline CDR1 is MDHEN and CDR2 SYDVKM. Trimming pared 8 bases from V and 5 bases from J, leaving 19 bases between. The CDR3 spans 15 residues. The CDR3 loop reads CASSGAIPRNNEQFF. The CDR3 region has the DNA TGTGCCAGCTCAGGGGCGATCCCCCGAAACAATGAGCAGTTCTTC.

The chain links TRBV30 to TRBJ1-2, with D possibly matching TRBD1 (6 bases). With 0 bases removed from V and 6 bases from J, the gap between germline ends came to 17 bases. Germline V gene sequence: CDR1 GTSNPN, CDR2 SVGIG (reference sequence). The CDR3 spans 15 residues. The DNA for the CDR3 is TGTGCCTGGAGTGTCAGAAGGGCAGGGGAAAATGGCTACACCTTC. Protein: CAWSVRRAGENGYTF.

The chain's CDR3 is CAWSYAGGGGETQYF. In DNA, the CDR3 is TGTGCCTGGAGTTATGCAGGGGGCGGCGGAGAGACCCAGTACTTC. The chain uses TRBV30 and TRBJ2-5; 8 bases are shared with TRBD1. The CDR3 runs 15 residues. Germline V gene sequence: CDR1 GTSNPN, CDR2 SVGIG (reference sequence). V shed 2 bases, J shed 4 bases, and the junction held 9 bases outside the gene matches. Based on the CDR3 plus reference TRBV30 and TRBJ2-5, the full variable domain is SQTIHQWPATLVQPVGSPLSLECTVEGTSNPNLYWYRQAAGRGLQLLFYSVGIGQISSEVPQNLSASRPQDRQFILSSKKLLLSDSGFYLCAWSYAGGGGETQYFGPGTRLLVL.

The chain employs TRBV25-1 and TRBJ2-4, with TRBD2 identical over 10 bases. Germline V gene sequence: CDR1 MGHDK, CDR2 SYGVNS. The CDR3 is 16 amino acids. Trimming at V came to 4 bases and at J to 8 bases, leaving 11 bases not matched to a gene. The CDR3 protein is CASSATAGGPGDIQYF. The CDR3 region has the DNA TGTGCCAGCAGTGCAACAGCGGGGGGGCCTGGGGACATTCAGTACTTC.

The rearrangement uses TRBV19 and TRBJ1-5, with a weak D call TRBD1 (5 bases). The CDR3 runs to 15 residues. The germline V and J ends were trimmed by 5 bases and 2 bases, with 13 bases remaining between them. Germline CDR1 LNHDA, CDR2 SQIVND (reference sequence). The DNA for the CDR3 is TGTGCCAGTAGTTACGGCAGGGTGGGCAATCAGCCCCAGCATTTT. Its translation: CASSYGRVGNQPQHF.

The chain recombines TRBV9 with TRBJ1-2; tentatively, D is TRBD1 (6 bases). There are 15 residues in the CDR3. Germline loops: CDR1 SGDLS, CDR2 YYNGEE. V was clipped by 4 bases and J by 3 bases, with 16 bases between them. The CDR3 DNA is TGTGCCAGCAGCTCAAGAGCGGGGGCCGACTATGGCTACACCTTC. It codes for CASSSRAGADYGYTF.

The chain combines TRBV6-1 with TRBJ1-2; 12 positions match TRBD1. In germline, CDR1 is MNHNS, CDR2 SASEGT. After removal of 4 bases from V and 8 bases from J, the junction contained 5 bases not matched to a gene. This CDR3 has 14 amino acids. The CDR3 is CASSVGGQGAGYTF. The CDR3 nucleotides are TGTGCCAGCAGTGTAGGGGGACAGGGGGCCGGCTACACCTTC.

The chain has TRBV4-1 and TRBJ2-2, with 8 bases lining up with TRBD2. This CDR3 spans 15 amino acids. Looked up from germline, CDR1 is MGHRA and CDR2 is YSYEKL. Losses at the gene ends were 1 base for V and 5 bases for J; bases not matched to a gene: 3. The CDR3 nucleotides read TGCGCCAGCAGCCAAGTTGCGGGGGGAACCGGGGAGCTGTTTTTT. Its protein product is CASSQVAGGTGELFF.

The rearrangement joins TRBV6-8 to TRBJ2-7; tentative D call: TRBD1 (5 bases). V lost 7 bases and J lost 2, with 15 bases in between. CDR3 length: 14 residues. Germline assignment: CDR1 MNHGY and CDR2 SAAAGT. The CDR3: CASTRTLHAYEQYF. The CDR3 bases are TGTGCCAGCACCCGGACACTCCATGCCTACGAGCAGTACTTC.

This clone was detected once. This chain connects TRBV4-3 to TRBJ2-3, with 9 bases matching TRBD2. This CDR3 region has 17 residues. The ends lost 0 bases at V and 3 bases at J; junction bases unmatched: 7. The germline V gene encodes CDR1 LGHNA and CDR2 YSLEER. The CDR3 loop reads CASSQDRGGGVTDTQYF. The CDR3 coding sequence is TGCGCCAGCAGCCAAGATCGAGGCGGGGGGGTGACAGATACGCAGTATTTT.

The chain carries TRBV9 and TRBJ1-2; TRBD1 matches 8 bases. CDR3 size: 15 residues. From germline, CDR1 is SGDLS and CDR2 YYNGEE. The ends lost 5 bases at V and 0 bases at J; junction bases unmatched: 6. The CDR3, as DNA: TGTGCCAGCAGTCGCCAACAGGGGGCTAACTATGGCTACACCTTC. The encoded protein is CASSRQQGANYGYTF.

V is TRBV6-5 and J is TRBJ1-5, with TRBD1 identical over 7 bases. J gave up 9 bases and V 5 bases, and 7 bases lay outside the gene matches. From germline, CDR1 is MNHEY and CDR2 SVGAGI. This CDR3 contains 13 residues. CDR3 nucleotides: TGTGCCAGCAGTACAGGGGTAGTGGGGCCCCAGCATTTT. As protein: CASSTGVVGPQHF.

This chain links TRBV7-8 with TRBJ2-1; 11 bases are shared with TRBD2. Germline V gives CDR1 SGHVS, CDR2 FQNEAQ. The CDR3 is 16 residues long. The junction had 8 bases not matched to a gene; V was cut back by 5 bases and J by 5 bases. The CDR3 sequence: CASSHLSGRADNEQFF. In DNA form, the CDR3 reads TGTGCCAGCAGCCACCTTAGCGGGAGGGCTGACAATGAGCAGTTCTTC.

This chain uses TRBV7-2 with TRBJ2-7, with TRBD1 identical over 9 bases. J gave up 5 bases and V 5 bases, and 7 bases lay outside the gene matches. The CDR3 runs 14 residues. Germline V gene data show CDR1 as SGHTA and CDR2 as FQGNSA. CDR3 bases: TGTGCCAGCAGCCCTCGGGACAGGGAGAACGAGCAGTACTTC. It translates to CASSPRDRENEQYF.

The chain is built from TRBV5-1 and TRBJ2-4; D is perhaps TRBD1 (5 bases). V lost 4 bases and J 4 bases, leaving 15 bases between the germline ends. In germline, CDR1 is SGHRS, CDR2 YFSETQ. This CDR3 is 15 amino acids long. The chain's CDR3 is CASSPLKQGKNIQYF. CDR3 bases: TGCGCCAGCAGCCCCTTAAAGCAGGGTAAAAACATTCAGTACTTC.

This clone showed up just once. The chain is built from TRBV19 and TRBJ2-1, with D uncertain. The germline CDR1 and CDR2 sequences are LNHDA and SQIVND (reference sequence). V shed 4 bases and J shed 0 bases, with 16 bases lying between them. The CDR3 has 17 residues. CDR3 amino acids: CASSSYLHVSSYNEQFF. The CDR3 DNA reads as TGTGCCAGTAGTAGCTACCTCCACGTGAGCTCCTACAATGAGCAGTTCTTC.

Here the CDR3 reads CASTGDRLNYGYTF. The CDR3 bases are TGCGCCAGCACGGGGGACAGGTTAAACTATGGCTACACCTTC. V gene TRBV5-1 combines with J gene TRBJ1-2; TRBD1 matches 8 bases. V lost 6 bases and J lost 2; bases outside the gene matches: 6. This CDR3 has 14 residues. Germline values: CDR1 SGHRS, CDR2 YFSETQ.

The chain uses TRBV10-3 and TRBJ2-3, with 10 bases that match TRBD2. V shed 11 bases, J shed 1 base, and the junction held 12 bases outside the gene matches. CDR1 and CDR2 from the germline V gene are ENHRY and SYGVKD. The CDR3 extends over 16 amino acids. CDR3 coding DNA: TGTGCCTCCCGGCCAGCGGGAGGGCGGGGCACAGATACGCAGTATTTT. Its protein is CASRPAGGRGTDTQYF.

This sequence joins TRBV27 and TRBJ1-2; D is unresolved. Between the trimmed V and J ends, which lost 3 bases and 4 bases, there was a span of 12 bases. The CDR3 covers 14 residues. Germline V gene lookup returns CDR1 MNHEY and CDR2 SMNVEV (reference sequence). CDR3 residues: CASSFKGRVYGYTF. DNA for the CDR3: TGTGCCAGCAGTTTCAAAGGGCGGGTCTATGGCTACACCTTC.

CDR3 bases: TGTGCCAGCAGTCATGTTCAGGGAAGTGGAAACACCATATATTTT. Residues: CASSHVQGSGNTIYF. The chain is built from TRBV27 and TRBJ1-3; possible D gene TRBD1, 5 bases. The germline V gene has CDR1 MNHEY and CDR2 SMNVEV (reference sequence). This CDR3 region has 15 residues. V was clipped by 5 bases and J by 3 bases, with 14 bases between them.

J is TRBJ2-5 and V is TRBV7-6; D is uncertain. The CDR3 extends over 12 amino acids. The V end lost 6 bases, the J end lost 2 bases, and 7 bases lay between the germline ends. CDR1 SGHVS and CDR2 FNYEAQ come from the germline V gene. The CDR3 region has the DNA TGTGCCAGCAGTCAGGATCAAGAGACCCAGTACTTC. Translating it yields CASSQDQETQYF. Full variable domain (rest looked up from reference TRBV7-6 and TRBJ2-5): GAGVSQSPRYKVTKRGQDVALRCDPISGHVSLYWYRQALGQGPEFLTYFNYEAQQDKSGLPNDRFSAERPEGSISTLTIQRTEQRDSAMYRCASSQDQETQYFGPGTRLLVL.

The chain carries TRBV5-1 and TRBJ2-3, with D maybe TRBD2 (5 bases). CDR1 and CDR2 from the germline V gene are SGHRS and YFSETQ. The V and J ends lost 3 bases and 5 bases respectively, with 16 bases between them. The CDR3 extends over 15 amino acids. The CDR3 sequence: CASSSNLGRGDTQYF. The CDR3 nucleotides are TGCGCCAGCAGCTCAAACTTGGGCCGGGGAGATACGCAGTATTTT.

This chain uses TRBV11-2 with TRBJ2-6, with 7 bases that match TRBD1. Germline V gene lookup returns CDR1 SGHAT and CDR2 FQNNGV. The CDR3 spans 18 residues. Trimming at V came to 6 bases and at J to 0 bases, leaving 11 bases not matched to a gene. The CDR3 protein is CASRIPGQTDSGANVLTF. In DNA, the CDR3 is TGTGCCAGCAGGATTCCGGGACAGACGGACTCTGGGGCCAACGTCCTGACTTTC.

V is TRBV4-1 and J is TRBJ2-7, with 13 positions matching TRBD2. The germline V gene has CDR1 MGHRA and CDR2 YSYEKL. This CDR3 comprises 15 residues. J lost 2 bases, V lost 4 bases, and 2 bases had no gene match. The CDR3 sequence is CASSLGLAGAYEQYF. In nucleotides, the CDR3 is TGCGCCAGCAGCCTTGGACTAGCGGGAGCCTACGAGCAGTACTTC.

The genes are TRBV7-2 and TRBJ1-2; a weak D match, TRBD1 (6 bases). V dropped 6 bases and J dropped 3 bases, with 17 bases sitting between them. CDR3 length equals 15 residues. From germline, CDR1 is SGHTA and CDR2 FQGNSA. CDR3 region: CASSPLRGMDYGYTF. Written as DNA, the CDR3 is TGTGCCAGCAGTCCCTTGAGGGGGATGGACTATGGCTACACCTTC. Supplemented by reference TRBV7-2 and TRBJ1-2, the full variable domain reads GAGVSQSPSNKVTEKGKDVELRCDPISGHTALYWYRQSLGQGLEFLIYFQGNSAPDKSGLPSDRFSAERTGGSVSTLTIQRTQQEDSAVYLCASSPLRGMDYGYTFGSGTRLTVV.

Note on this clone: The sample carries other DNA sequences with the same CDR3. The chain couples TRBV4-3 to TRBJ2-7; a weak D match, TRBD1 (6 bases). The germline gives CDR1 LGHNA, CDR2 YSLEER. The CDR3 covers 14 residues. V was cut by 0 bases and J by 2 bases, with 8 bases left in between. Written as DNA, the CDR3 is TGCGCCAGCAGCCAAGATAGGACAGCCTACGAGCAGTACTTC. Translating it yields CASSQDRTAYEQYF.

This clone was observed a few times. The rearrangement joins TRBV5-6 to TRBJ2-7, with TRBD1 matching over 7 bases. Per the germline V gene, CDR1 is SGHDT and CDR2 is YYEEEE. The CDR3 runs to 16 residues. Trimming removed 2 bases from V and 3 bases from J; junction bases left unmatched: 11. The CDR3 DNA follows: TGTGCCAGCAGCTTTTACCGGGACAGCCACTTCTACGAGCAGTACTTC. Amino acid sequence: CASSFYRDSHFYEQYF.

The J gene is TRBJ1-2, the V gene TRBV7-9, with a tentative D call TRBD1 (6 bases). This CDR3 has 16 residues. Germline V gives CDR1 SEHNR, CDR2 FQNEAQ (reference sequence). V lost 2 bases and J lost 4, with 17 bases in between. The CDR3 spells CASSLSAGGRGYGYTF. The DNA for the CDR3 is TGTGCCAGCAGCTTAAGTGCGGGGGGCCGCGGCTATGGCTACACCTTC.

The chain employs TRBV9 and TRBJ1-2, with TRBD1 as a possible D gene (6 bases). Trimming removed 3 bases from V and 3 bases from J, with 9 bases in between. Germline V CDR1 and CDR2: SGDLS, YYNGEE. CDR3 size: 13 residues. CDR3 DNA sequence: TGTGCCAGCAGCGCACAGGGTGACTATGGCTACACCTTC. Translating it yields CASSAQGDYGYTF.